This T cell receptor beta chain stems from a study of long-term antiretroviral therapy in people with HIV. Study results and limitations: Patients on ART gained diversity, which nonetheless stayed below transplant donor controls.

The germline V gene has CDR1 SGHTS and CDR2 YDEGEE. There are 15 residues in the CDR3. The junction had 8 bases not matched to a gene; V was cut back by 4 bases and J by 6 bases. To note about this clone: The antigen is not known.

Sequencing used immunoSEQ v3.0 at survey level. Method: immunoSEQ multiplex PCR; TCRdb's copy keeps in-frame clones and lacks some. The repertoire includes 9,000 to 13,000 clones, about four fifths of them detected once, and about 17% sits in the top ten. The source material was unsorted PBMCs, sampled 1.8 years after starting antiretroviral therapy. The V and J genes are TRBV5-8 and TRBJ1-5; 9 nucleotides agree with TRBD1. This TCR came from a man aged 40-49 years with HIV. The CDR3 DNA sequence: TGTGCCAGCAGCCCTGGACAGGGGATGGGTCAGCCCCAGCATTTT. It codes for CASSPGQGMGQPQHF.